The rows below give T cell receptor beta chains drawn from one sample of a study of blood T cell repertoires in COVID-19. The assay was immunoSEQ multiplex PCR, and TCRdb's table has in-frame clones only and misses some. The sample records 150,000 or so clones, around four fifths being singletons. Sequencing used PBMCs or T cells enriched from blood (not recorded which). These receptors originate from a woman aged 55-69 years who had recovered from COVID-19. The CDR3 runs from the conserved cysteine through the conserved F or W. The D gene is left open where the match is weak. The size field is filled for only some rows; it gives once, few, many or a size class.

j_call: TRBJ1-1
clone_size: NA
d_call: NA
v_call: TRBV12-3/TRBV12-4
cdr3_aa: CASSYGREAEAFF

j_call: TRBJ2-3
clone_size: NA
d_call: NA
v_call: TRBV4-1
cdr3_aa: CASSPIGVATDTQYF

j_call: TRBJ2-2
clone_size: NA
d_call: NA
v_call: TRBV9
cdr3_aa: CASRRQGGTGELFF

j_call: TRBJ2-1
clone_size: NA
d_call: TRBD2
v_call: TRBV5-1
cdr3_aa: CASSLPRTSGSRNEQFF

j_call: TRBJ1-3
clone_size: NA
d_call: NA
v_call: TRBV30
cdr3_aa: CAWSVGAAGNTIYF

j_call: TRBJ2-1
clone_size: NA
d_call: NA
v_call: TRBV6-5
cdr3_aa: CASSLAPLGYNEQFF

j_call: TRBJ2-3
clone_size: NA
d_call: NA
v_call: TRBV3-1/TRBV3-2
cdr3_aa: CASSQDSGGMSGDTQYF

j_call: TRBJ2-3
clone_size: NA
d_call: NA
v_call: TRBV2
cdr3_aa: CASSDGGDTQYF

j_call: TRBJ2-1
clone_size: NA
d_call: TRBD2
v_call: TRBV7-2
cdr3_aa: CASSFRAGEDEQFF

j_call: TRBJ1-6
clone_size: NA
d_call: NA
v_call: TRBV5-1
cdr3_aa: CASSRGQSDSPLHF

j_call: TRBJ2-7
clone_size: NA
d_call: TRBD2
v_call: TRBV7-9
cdr3_aa: CASSLGLAGYYEQYF

j_call: TRBJ2-7
clone_size: NA
d_call: NA
v_call: TRBV5-8
cdr3_aa: CASSPYSYEQYF

j_call: TRBJ2-7
clone_size: NA
d_call: TRBD2
v_call: TRBV11-2
cdr3_aa: CASSPGLVGEQYF

j_call: TRBJ2-2
clone_size: NA
d_call: NA
v_call: TRBV2
cdr3_aa: CASSAQLDNTGELFF

j_call: TRBJ2-3
clone_size: NA
d_call: NA
v_call: TRBV7-8
cdr3_aa: CASSLGIAPLTQYF

j_call: TRBJ1-3
clone_size: NA
d_call: TRBD1
v_call: TRBV7-2
cdr3_aa: CASSERTGGNTIYF

j_call: TRBJ2-1
clone_size: NA
d_call: NA
v_call: TRBV3-1/TRBV3-2
cdr3_aa: CASSQVFSASYNEQFF

j_call: TRBJ2-7
clone_size: NA
d_call: NA
v_call: TRBV7-9
cdr3_aa: CASSGAHYEQYF

j_call: TRBJ2-5
clone_size: NA
d_call: TRBD2
v_call: TRBV6-6
cdr3_aa: CASSKPSGGQETQYF

j_call: TRBJ2-3
clone_size: NA
d_call: NA
v_call: TRBV10-3
cdr3_aa: CAISDGAGLSTDTQYF

j_call: TRBJ2-7
clone_size: NA
d_call: TRBD1
v_call: TRBV2
cdr3_aa: CASSEGLGQGIKYF

j_call: TRBJ1-5
clone_size: NA
d_call: NA
v_call: TRBV19
cdr3_aa: CASSTLPTGGSNQPQHF

j_call: TRBJ1-2
clone_size: NA
d_call: NA
v_call: TRBV6-6
cdr3_aa: CASSRGGANYGYTF

j_call: TRBJ1-6
clone_size: NA
d_call: NA
v_call: TRBV9
cdr3_aa: CASSRGNNSPLHF

j_call: TRBJ2-5
clone_size: NA
d_call: TRBD2
v_call: TRBV20-1
cdr3_aa: CSAGGGVAQYF

j_call: TRBJ1-1
clone_size: once
d_call: NA
v_call: TRBV3-1/TRBV3-2
cdr3_aa: CASSHREELAFF

j_call: TRBJ1-2
clone_size: NA
d_call: TRBD1
v_call: TRBV27
cdr3_aa: CASSLVQGAGGYTF

j_call: TRBJ1-3
clone_size: NA
d_call: TRBD1
v_call: TRBV5-1
cdr3_aa: CASSLTGGDSGNTIYF

j_call: TRBJ2-7
clone_size: NA
d_call: TRBD1
v_call: TRBV28
cdr3_aa: CASSSGKGAFYEQYF

j_call: TRBJ1-5
clone_size: few
d_call: TRBD1
v_call: TRBV6-5
cdr3_aa: CASGDRASQPQHF

j_call: TRBJ2-2
clone_size: NA
d_call: TRBD2
v_call: TRBV7-3
cdr3_aa: CASSLYSSGRIVHRGAVF

j_call: TRBJ1-4
clone_size: NA
d_call: NA
v_call: TRBV12-3/TRBV12-4
cdr3_aa: CASSFKENEKLFF

j_call: TRBJ1-3
clone_size: NA
d_call: NA
v_call: TRBV11-2
cdr3_aa: CASSLTPGGNTIYF

j_call: TRBJ2-3
clone_size: NA
d_call: NA
v_call: TRBV5-1
cdr3_aa: CASSLAQGGTDTQYF

j_call: TRBJ2-3
clone_size: NA
d_call: NA
v_call: TRBV28
cdr3_aa: CASTSGGIGDTQYF

j_call: TRBJ1-3
clone_size: NA
d_call: NA
v_call: TRBV28
cdr3_aa: CASIKLLGTIYF

j_call: TRBJ2-3
clone_size: NA
d_call: NA
v_call: TRBV30
cdr3_aa: CAWTSGTSTDTQYF

j_call: TRBJ2-7
clone_size: NA
d_call: TRBD1
v_call: TRBV18
cdr3_aa: CASSKGQEDEQYF

j_call: TRBJ2-1
clone_size: once
d_call: NA
v_call: TRBV5-1
cdr3_aa: CASSLTGELSYNEQFF

j_call: TRBJ2-4
clone_size: NA
d_call: TRBD1
v_call: TRBV7-9
cdr3_aa: CASSSQGVTKNIQYF

j_call: TRBJ2-3
clone_size: once
d_call: TRBD2
v_call: TRBV19
cdr3_aa: CASSIRGLSGADTQYF

j_call: TRBJ1-1
clone_size: few
d_call: TRBD1
v_call: TRBV2
cdr3_aa: CASRADREDTEAFF

j_call: TRBJ2-7
clone_size: NA
d_call: TRBD1
v_call: TRBV6-6
cdr3_aa: CASSYRTGGRVYEQYF

j_call: TRBJ1-5
clone_size: NA
d_call: NA
v_call: TRBV10-3
cdr3_aa: CAISGTVDQPQHF

j_call: TRBJ1-1
clone_size: NA
d_call: TRBD1
v_call: TRBV3-1/TRBV3-2
cdr3_aa: CASRQGMNTEAFF

j_call: TRBJ1-1
clone_size: NA
d_call: TRBD1
v_call: TRBV30
cdr3_aa: CAWSHRGLNEAFF

j_call: TRBJ1-1
clone_size: NA
d_call: NA
v_call: TRBV3-1/TRBV3-2
cdr3_aa: CASSHRQKHTEAFF

j_call: TRBJ2-1
clone_size: NA
d_call: TRBD1
v_call: TRBV30
cdr3_aa: CAWSVRTGVIEQFF

j_call: TRBJ2-2
clone_size: NA
d_call: NA
v_call: TRBV18
cdr3_aa: CASSPPAGPGTGELFF